Below, 27 T cell receptor beta chains from the same sample are listed, as sequenced in a study of T cell clonality in common variable immunodeficiency. This table comes from immunoSEQ multiplex PCR, and its TCRdb copy is limited to in-frame clones, with some not included. The table lists about 52,000 clones, no singletons, with nearly 3.5% in the top ten. Sequenced sample: peripheral blood mononuclear cells. Receptor source: a person aged 18 to 75 in good health.

This clone has a handful of counts. The CDR3 end falls 3 residues outside the read, so it is completed with the germline J gene. The gene calls are TRBV18 and TRBJ1-4; D is ambiguous. Trimming removed 0 bases at V and 5 bases at J, with 4 bases between. The CDR3 runs 13 residues. Germline values: CDR1 KGHSH, CDR2 LQKENI. The sequenced CDR3 bases are TGTGCCAGCTCACCACCGGGCAATGAAAAA. As protein: CASSPPGNEK. The full CDR3 protein is CASSPPGNEKLFF.

In its sample, this clone was seen many times. The observed sequence ends 3 residues before the CDR3 terminus, with the missing tail filled in from the germline J gene. The chain joins TRBV28 to TRBJ1-5; possibly TRBD1 for D (6 bases). Germline V lookup: CDR1 MDHEN, CDR2 SYDVKM. This CDR3 is built from 15 residues. With 6 bases removed from V and 1 base from J, the gap between germline ends came to 13 bases. The DNA read from the CDR3 is TGTGCCAGCAGCTGGGACACCATAAGCAATCAGCCC. Translated: CASSWDTISNQP. In full, the CDR3 reads CASSWDTISNQPQHF.

This clone was seen at least ten times. The read ends 3 residues early relative to the CDR3; the germline J gene fills the gap. The rearrangement uses TRBV20-1 and TRBJ2-3, with D unresolved. Trimming removed 3 bases at V and 2 bases at J, with 15 bases between. There are 15 residues in the CDR3. Germline lookup yields CDR1 DFQATT and CDR2 SNEGSKA (reference sequence). The CDR3 bases that were read are TGCAGTGCTAGGAGTGGCTCTTACCTCACAGATACG. Translating gives CSARSGSYLTDT. The complete CDR3 protein is CSARSGSYLTDTQYF.

This clone was seen ten or more times. The read ends 3 residues shy of where the CDR3 ends; the end is completed using the germline J gene. The genes are TRBV5-4 and TRBJ1-2; a possible D gene is TRBD1 (5 bases). Trimming cost V 1 base and J 5 bases, with 9 bases left between them. The CDR3 is 13 residues long. CDR1 is SGHNT, CDR2 YYREEE, per germline (reference sequence). The sequenced CDR3 bases are TGTGCCAGCAGCTTGTACCCAGGGTATGGC. This sequence encodes CASSLYPGYG. The full CDR3 reads CASSLYPGYGYTF.

Ten or more counts support this clone. The missing CDR3 end, 3 residues past where the read stops, is filled in from the germline J gene. This sequence joins TRBV19 and TRBJ1-4, with no clear D. This CDR3 is 13 amino acids long. V lost 1 base to trimming and J lost 10 bases, with 10 bases between them. Looked up from germline, CDR1 is LNHDA and CDR2 is SQIVND (reference sequence). The CDR3 loop is CASSIGAGGKLFF. The CDR3 bases that were read are TGTGCCAGTAGTATAGGGGCCGGAGGAAAA.

This clone has more than one count but fewer than ten. The read ends 3 residues before the CDR3 terminus; that terminus is restored from the germline J gene. The chain couples TRBV30 to TRBJ2-2; D is ambiguous. The CDR3 is 12 amino acids. CDR1 and CDR2 (germline): GTSNPN, SVGIG (reference sequence). The CDR3 sequence: CAWRRVRSPLFF. The part of the CDR3 DNA that was read is TGTGCCTGGAGACGGGTCCGTTCACCG.

This clone was counted at least ten times. The sequence runs out 3 residues before the end of the CDR3; the remainder is reconstructed from the germline J gene. The chain has TRBV20-1 and TRBJ1-4; the D is unclear. The CDR3 contains 11 residues. The V gene's germline CDR1 is DFQATT and CDR2 SNEGSKA (reference sequence). The CDR3 region is CGTVTNEKLFF. CDR3 bases read: TGCGGTACAGTAACTAATGAAAAA.

This clone was recorded a few times. The read ends 3 residues before the CDR3 terminus; that terminus is restored from the germline J gene. J is TRBJ1-1 and V is TRBV23-1; no reliable D call. TRBV23-1 is placed among ORFs of uncertain function. The CDR3 runs 16 residues. V was clipped by 0 bases and J by 1 base, with 12 bases between them. Partial CDR3 DNA: TGCGCCAGCAGTCAATCAGGGTTTCCATCGAACACTGAA. Protein sequence: CASSQSGFPSNTE. The entire CDR3 reads CASSQSGFPSNTEAFF.

To note about this clone: The sequence runs out 3 residues before the end of the CDR3; the remainder is reconstructed from the germline J gene. V usage is TRBV30 and J usage is TRBJ2-1, with no clear D. The V gene lost 0 bases and the J gene lost 0 bases, with 9 bases spanning the gap. CDR3 length equals 15 residues. In germline, CDR1 is GTSNPN, CDR2 SVGIG (reference sequence). CDR3 bases read: TGTGCCTGGAGTGTAGACAACTCCTCCTACAATGAG. This sequence encodes CAWSVDNSSYNE. The whole CDR3 protein reads CAWSVDNSSYNEQFF. Supplemented by reference TRBV30 and TRBJ2-1, the full variable domain reads SQTIHQWPATLVQPVGSPLSLECTVEGTSNPNLYWYRQAAGRGLQLLFYSVGIGQISSEVPQNLSASRPQDRQFILSSKKLLLSDSGFYLCAWSVDNSSYNEQFFGPGTRLTVL.

This clone was picked up many times. The CDR3 sequence: CASSLVSSATNEKLFF. CDR3 DNA (partial): TGTGCCAGCAGCTTAGTATCCAGCGCAACTAATGAAAAA. This chain joins TRBV7-6 and TRBJ1-4; D is undetermined. With the read ending 3 residues before the CDR3 end, the germline J gene is used to fill in that end. Germline V CDR1 and CDR2: SGHVS, FNYEAQ. This CDR3 is built from 16 residues. V shed 1 base and J shed 0 bases, with 9 bases lying between them.

This clone was detected many times. The read falls 3 residues short of the CDR3 end, and the missing part is taken from the germline J gene. The J gene is TRBJ1-1, the V gene TRBV7-9; TRBD1 is a possible D gene (6 bases). Trimming left V 3 bases short and J 4 bases short, with 9 bases between. The CDR3 is made up of 13 amino acids. The germline CDR1 and CDR2 sequences are SEHNR and FQNEAQ (reference sequence). The sequenced CDR3 bases are TGTGCCAGCAGCTTCAACAGGGCCACTGAA. Its protein is CASSFNRATE. The complete CDR3 sequence is CASSFNRATEAFF.

In its sample, this clone was seen many times. The DNA ends 3 residues before the CDR3 does, and the rest of the CDR3 is filled in from the germline J gene. This chain uses TRBV5-1 with TRBJ2-1; 7 nucleotides align to TRBD1. V lost 4 bases, J lost 2 bases, and 6 bases stayed unmatched. Per germline, CDR1 SGHRS and CDR2 YFSETQ. CDR3 length equals 15 residues. The CDR3 bases that were read are TGCGCCAGCAGCCCTGGACAGGACCCCTACAATGAG. Protein: CASSPGQDPYNE. The complete CDR3 reads CASSPGQDPYNEQFF.

This clone came up many times. Read sequence stops 3 residues before the CDR3 end, and the germline J gene provides the missing end. The chain combines TRBV20-1 with TRBJ2-3; TRBD2 matches at 9 bases. The CDR3 has 14 residues. J lost 2 bases, V lost 3 bases, and 3 bases had no gene match. The germline gives CDR1 DFQATT, CDR2 SNEGSKA (reference sequence). The CDR3 DNA, read in part, is TGCAGTGCTAGTCTAGCGGGGCCCACAGATACG. It encodes CSASLAGPTDT. The full CDR3 sequence reads CSASLAGPTDTQYF.

This clone has a count of ten or more. The observed sequence ends 3 residues before the CDR3 terminus, with the missing tail filled in from the germline J gene. V is TRBV19 and J is TRBJ1-1, with TRBD1 matching over 10 bases. CDR1 is LNHDA and CDR2 is SQIVND in the germline V gene (reference sequence). The V and J ends lost 4 bases and 3 bases, in that order; junction bases with no gene match: 2. The CDR3 is made up of 14 amino acids. The sequenced part of the CDR3 DNA is TGTGCCAGTAGTAAGGACAGGGGGGACACTGAA. Protein product: CASSKDRGDTE. The CDR3, in full, reads CASSKDRGDTEAFF.

Points on this clone: Read coverage stops 3 residues before the CDR3 terminus; the germline J gene supplies the remainder. V is TRBV18 and J is TRBJ2-4; TRBD1 matches 7 bases. The CDR3 runs to 14 residues. Germline V lookup: CDR1 KGHSH, CDR2 LQKENI. The DNA read from the CDR3 is TGTGCCAGCTCACCAGGACAGGCGAGTTATGGT. It yields the protein CASSPGQASYG. The whole CDR3 sequence is CASSPGQASYGQYF.

This clone has only a few counts. Read data end 3 residues before the CDR3 end; the end is taken from the germline J gene. The chain links TRBV5-1 to TRBJ2-1; possibly TRBD2 for D (6 bases). The germline V and J ends were trimmed by 4 bases and 8 bases, with 22 bases remaining between them. The CDR3 totals 16 residues. Germline-derived CDR1 and CDR2 are SGHRS and YFSETQ. The CDR3: CASSIQLSGSGDEQFF. The part of the CDR3 DNA that was read is TGCGCCAGCAGCATACAACTTAGCGGCTCCGGGGATGAG.

The sample holds many counts of this clone. The read ends 3 residues before the CDR3 terminus; that terminus is restored from the germline J gene. The gene calls are TRBV20-1 and TRBJ2-5, with D unresolved. The CDR3 contains 12 residues. Between the trimmed V and J ends, which lost 3 bases and 2 bases, there was a span of 7 bases. Germline V gene data show CDR1 as DFQATT and CDR2 as SNEGSKA (reference sequence). The sequenced CDR3 bases are TGCAGTGCTAGTCCCCTTCAAGAGACC. Its translation is CSASPLQET. The whole CDR3 sequence reads CSASPLQETQYF.

This clone has ten or more counts. Read coverage stops 3 residues before the CDR3 terminus; the germline J gene supplies the remainder. This chain joins TRBV10-3 and TRBJ1-1, with D possibly being TRBD1 (5 bases). Germline V gene sequence: CDR1 ENHRY, CDR2 SYGVKD. V was clipped by 6 bases and J by 6 bases, with 17 bases between them. CDR3 length: 14 amino acids. The covered CDR3 bases are TGTGCCATCAGCCAAGGGGCCACGAGGGCTGAA. Residues: CAISQGATRAE. The complete CDR3 reads CAISQGATRAEAFF.

This clone turned up a few times. A much more abundant neighbour one base away suggests this may be a read error. This sample also contains other DNA sequences that code for the same CDR3. CDR3: CASRDRGGNTIYF. Incomplete CDR3 DNA: TGTGCCAGTAGGGACAGGGGGGGAAACACT. The rearrangement uses TRBV19 and TRBJ1-3; 10 nucleotides align to TRBD1. Read data end 3 residues before the CDR3 end; the end is taken from the germline J gene. CDR3 size: 13 residues. From germline, CDR1 is LNHDA and CDR2 SQIVND (reference sequence).

This clone was found many times. The CDR3 extends 3 residues past the end of the read, so its final part is completed from the germline J gene. The chain is built from TRBV13 and TRBJ2-6; D gene unclear. Trimming shortened V by 1 base and J by 0 bases, and 7 bases separated the two germline ends. The CDR3 runs to 16 residues. Germline assignment: CDR1 PRHDT and CDR2 FYEKMQ (reference sequence). CDR3 DNA (partial): TGTGCCAGCAGCTTAGCGTCCTACTCTGGGGCCAACGTC. Translating it yields CASSLASYSGANV. Given in full, the CDR3 is CASSLASYSGANVLTF.

The sample holds many counts of this clone. The CDR3 extends 3 residues past the end of the read, so its final part is completed from the germline J gene. V and J are TRBV7-6 and TRBJ2-1, with 9 bases aligning to TRBD1. V lost 1 base and J lost 9; bases outside the gene matches: 7. This CDR3 region has 15 residues. The germline V gene has CDR1 SGHVS and CDR2 FNYEAQ. The CDR3 sequence is CASSLDRGLIGEQFF. The CDR3 DNA, read in part, is TGTGCCAGCAGCTTAGACAGGGGGCTTATAGGTGAG.

Ten or more counts support this clone. The DNA ends 3 residues before the CDR3 does, and the rest of the CDR3 is filled in from the germline J gene. This rearrangement joins TRBV20-1 to TRBJ1-1; weak D call: TRBD1 (6 bases). This CDR3 has 12 residues. The germline V gene encodes CDR1 DFQATT and CDR2 SNEGSKA (reference sequence). The sequenced part of the CDR3 DNA is TGCAGTGCTACAGGGGCCAGGGTGGGA. This gives the protein CSATGARVG. The full CDR3 protein is CSATGARVGAFF.

This clone occurred many times. The read stops 3 residues short of the end of the CDR3; the missing end is completed from the germline J gene. V and J are TRBV6-4 and TRBJ2-7; TRBD1 is a possible D gene (5 bases). V was shortened by 7 bases and J by 2 bases, with 15 bases between the two germline ends. The CDR3 extends over 14 amino acids. Germline V gives CDR1 MRHNA, CDR2 SNTAGT. The sequenced part of the CDR3 DNA is TGTGCCAGCAAAGGGGCAGGATCTACCTACGAG. Protein sequence: CASKGAGSTYE. The whole CDR3 sequence is CASKGAGSTYEQYF.

This clone was detected only a few times. Read coverage stops 3 residues before the CDR3 terminus; the germline J gene supplies the remainder. This chain uses TRBV7-8 with TRBJ2-1; D unclear. Germline V gives CDR1 SGHVS, CDR2 FQNEAQ. V was pared by 5 bases and J by 9 bases, with 14 bases between. The CDR3 runs to 13 residues. The covered CDR3 bases are TGTGCCAGCAGCCCCCGCACTAACGGTGAG. Amino acids: CASSPRTNGE. The full CDR3 protein reads CASSPRTNGEQFF.

Ten or more counts support this clone. The missing CDR3 end, 3 residues past where the read stops, is filled in from the germline J gene. The chain combines TRBV2 with TRBJ2-7; TRBD1 aligns across 11 bases. In germline, CDR1 is SNHLY, CDR2 FYNNEI. This CDR3 has 18 residues. V gave up 6 bases and J gave up 4 bases; unmatched junction bases: 17. The CDR3 loop reads CASRKTGTGGILEYEQYF. The sequenced part of the CDR3 DNA is TGTGCCAGCAGGAAAACCGGGACAGGGGGAATATTAGAGTACGAG.

This clone showed up just a few times. The CDR3 goes on 3 residues after the read ends, and that part is filled in from the germline J gene. This chain links TRBV6-1 with TRBJ1-2, with D maybe TRBD1 (5 bases). Germline CDR1 and CDR2: MNHNS and SASEGT. The CDR3 has 16 residues. This chain's CDR3 is CASSEVAGSSYNDYTF. The CDR3 bases that were read are TGTGCCAGCAGTGAAGTAGCAGGGAGCTCCTACAATGAC.

This clone was picked up a small number of times. The read gets to within 3 residues of the CDR3 end, and the germline J gene fills in the rest. The rearrangement uses TRBV20-1 and TRBJ2-7, with TRBD2 identical over 8 bases. This CDR3 region has 14 residues. Germline trimming cut 3 bases from V and 5 bases from J; bases unmatched to any gene: 9. Germline V gene data show CDR1 as DFQATT and CDR2 as SNEGSKA (reference sequence). The covered CDR3 bases are TGCAGTGCTAGCCCTAGCGGGTCCTACAACGAG. It translates to CSASPSGSYNE. The entire CDR3 reads CSASPSGSYNEQYF.